Listed below are T cell receptor beta chains from one sample, sequenced in a study of shared clonotypes between healthy human individuals. Repertoires were generated with immunoSEQ multiplex PCR, while TCRdb's copy carries only in-frame clones and drops some. The repertoire holds approximately 1,500,000 clones, under 99% seen once, with about 0.42% in the top ten. Sequencing was done on a sample of naive CD4+ T cells sorted from blood. The receptor source for this set is a man aged 30 to 39 in good health. Each CDR3 is given with its conserved first and last residue. The D gene is left open where the match is weak. The size field is filled for only some rows; it gives once, few, many or a size class.

TRBV15	.	.	TRBJ2-2	CATSRGGRYTGELFF	TGTGCCACCAGCAGAGGGGGGAGATACACCGGGGAGCTGTTTTTT
TRBV19	.	TRBD1	TRBJ2-2	CASSRTGGASPGELFF	TGTGCCAGTAGTCGGACAGGGGGCGCGAGCCCTGGGGAGCTGTTTTTT
TRBV28	.	.	TRBJ1-2	CATPDNLYGYTF	TGTGCCACCCCGGACAACCTCTATGGCTACACCTTC
TRBV9	.	.	TRBJ2-1	CASSVARLADNEQFF	TGTGCCAGCAGCGTAGCTCGTCTGGCAGACAATGAGCAGTTCTTC
TRBV19	.	.	TRBJ2-4	CASSIEGPPWTKNIQYF	TGTGCCAGTAGTATAGAGGGACCTCCATGGACCAAAAACATTCAGTACTTC
TRBV5-5	.	TRBD2	TRBJ2-5	CASSLGTIQETQYF	TGTGCCAGCAGCCTTGGGACTATCCAAGAGACCCAGTACTTC
TRBV5-1	.	TRBD2	TRBJ2-1	CASSPRTSGNEQFF	TGCGCCAGCAGCCCCCGGACTAGCGGTAATGAGCAGTTCTTC
TRBV28	.	.	TRBJ1-1	CAITPGPNTEAFF	TGTGCCATCACCCCGGGACCGAACACTGAAGCTTTCTTT
TRBV12-5	.	.	TRBJ2-1	CASAVGGRYNEQFF	TGTGCTAGTGCCGTTGGTGGGAGATACAATGAGCAGTTCTTC
TRBV30	.	TRBD1	TRBJ1-1	CAWSVGRGLTEAFF	TGTGCCTGGAGTGTTGGCAGGGGGCTGACTGAAGCTTTCTTT
TRBV28	.	TRBD2	TRBJ2-5	CASRALLAGVLETQYF	TGTGCCAGCAGGGCCCTTTTAGCGGGAGTTTTAGAGACCCAGTACTTC
TRBV2	.	TRBD2	TRBJ2-5	CASSATSVEETQYF	TGTGCCAGCAGCGCTACTAGCGTTGAAGAGACCCAGTACTTC
TRBV6-5	.	TRBD1	TRBJ2-7	CASRRTGGSYEQYF	TGTGCCAGCAGAAGGACAGGGGGCTCCTACGAGCAGTACTTC
TRBV20-1	.	.	TRBJ2-1	CSARSYNEQFF	TGCAGTGCTAGGTCCTACAATGAGCAGTTCTTC
TRBV5-8	.	TRBD1	TRBJ1-5	CASNRYRTGWGNQPQHF	TGTGCCAGCAACCGATATCGGACAGGGTGGGGGAATCAGCCCCAGCATTTT
TRBV5-1	.	.	TRBJ1-1	CASSRTHPSGTEAFF	TGCGCCAGCAGTCGCACCCACCCATCGGGCACTGAAGCTTTCTTT
TRBV5-6	.	.	TRBJ2-7	CASSLRAGASEQYF	TGTGCCAGCAGCTTACGGGCTGGGGCTTCCGAGCAGTACTTC
TRBV6-5	.	.	TRBJ1-1	CASSYSPMLGTEAFF	TGTGCCAGCAGTTACTCCCCGATGTTGGGCACTGAAGCTTTCTTT
TRBV7-9	.	TRBD1	TRBJ2-7	CASSPGQGAREQYF	TGTGCCAGCAGCCCTGGACAGGGGGCAAGGGAGCAGTACTTC
TRBV2	.	TRBD2	TRBJ2-1	CASSAATSGFNEQFF	TGTGCCAGCAGTGCGGCGACTAGCGGATTCAATGAGCAGTTCTTC
TRBV18	.	.	TRBJ2-5	CASSPLGTRETQYF	TGTGCCAGCTCACCCCTCGGGACAAGGGAGACCCAGTACTTC
TRBV9	.	.	TRBJ1-2	CASSVDPRGGYTF	TGTGCCAGCAGCGTAGATCCGAGGGGTGGCTACACCTTC
TRBV30	.	.	TRBJ2-3	CAWSVQGGSSDTQYF	TGTGCCTGGAGTGTACAAGGGGGTTCGTCAGATACGCAGTATTTT
TRBV10-2	.	.	TRBJ1-1	CASLAIAAKGEAFF	TGCGCCAGCCTCGCTATAGCAGCGAAAGGGGAAGCTTTCTTT
TRBV28	.	TRBD2	TRBJ2-1	CASSFPAGRRSYNEQFF	TGTGCCAGCAGTTTCCCGGCCGGGAGGAGGTCCTACAATGAGCAGTTCTTC
TRBV7-9	.	TRBD2	TRBJ2-7	CASSRLAGGYEQYF	TGTGCCAGCAGCCGACTAGCGGGAGGCTACGAGCAGTACTTC
TRBV15	once	.	TRBJ2-3	CATSRDRGGAGENTDTQYF	TGTGCCACCAGCAGAGATCGAGGGGGCGCGGGAGAAAATACAGATACGCAGTATTTT
TRBV5-4	.	.	TRBJ1-3	CASSRGGTAGNTIYF	TGTGCCAGCAGCCGGGGGGGGACGGCTGGAAACACCATATATTTT
TRBV7-3	.	.	TRBJ2-2	CASRLQGSGNTGELFF	TGTGCCAGCAGACTTCAGGGGTCGGGGAACACCGGGGAGCTGTTTTTT
TRBV5-1	.	.	TRBJ1-4	CASSSGDVNEKLFF	TGCGCCAGCAGCTCGGGGGACGTAAATGAAAAACTGTTTTTT
TRBV2	.	.	TRBJ2-2	CASSEALWDANTGELFF	TGTGCCAGCAGTGAAGCGCTTTGGGATGCGAACACCGGGGAGCTGTTTTTT
TRBV5-6	.	.	TRBJ1-4	CASSFGRGGKLFF	TGTGCCAGCAGCTTTGGCAGGGGCGGAAAACTGTTTTTT
TRBV29-1	once	TRBD1	TRBJ1-4	CSVARTGSEKLFF	TGCAGCGTGGCAAGGACAGGGAGTGAAAAACTGTTTTTT
TRBV18	.	.	TRBJ1-1	CASRSGGRAEAFF	TGTGCCAGCCGATCCGGGGGGAGGGCTGAAGCTTTCTTT
TRBV6-1	.	.	TRBJ1-3	CASSEKSSGNTIYF	TGTGCCAGCAGTGAAAAGAGCTCTGGAAACACCATATATTTT
TRBV6-6	once	TRBD2	TRBJ2-1	CASSSSGTSYNEQFF	TGTGCCAGCAGTTCTTCCGGGACTAGCTACAATGAGCAGTTCTTC
TRBV9	.	TRBD2	TRBJ2-1	CASSVGTSAFEQFF	TGTGCCAGCAGCGTGGGGACTAGCGCCTTTGAGCAGTTCTTC
TRBV9	.	TRBD1	TRBJ2-5	CASSGAGQGVETQYF	TGTGCCAGCAGCGGGGCTGGACAGGGGGTGGAGACCCAGTACTTC
TRBV7-2	once	.	TRBJ2-1	CASSLSHNEQFF	TGTGCCAGCAGCTTATCCCACAATGAGCAGTTCTTC
TRBV6-4	once	.	TRBJ1-2	CASSDSTAGDSGYTF	TGTGCCAGCAGTGACTCGACGGCAGGGGATTCTGGCTACACCTTC
TRBV5-4	.	TRBD2	TRBJ2-7	CASSLGSGRSYEQYF	TGTGCCAGCAGCTTGGGTAGCGGGAGAAGCTACGAGCAGTACTTC
TRBV5-1	.	TRBD1	TRBJ1-2	CASSLATGDGYTF	TGCGCCAGCAGCTTGGCAACAGGGGATGGCTACACCTTC